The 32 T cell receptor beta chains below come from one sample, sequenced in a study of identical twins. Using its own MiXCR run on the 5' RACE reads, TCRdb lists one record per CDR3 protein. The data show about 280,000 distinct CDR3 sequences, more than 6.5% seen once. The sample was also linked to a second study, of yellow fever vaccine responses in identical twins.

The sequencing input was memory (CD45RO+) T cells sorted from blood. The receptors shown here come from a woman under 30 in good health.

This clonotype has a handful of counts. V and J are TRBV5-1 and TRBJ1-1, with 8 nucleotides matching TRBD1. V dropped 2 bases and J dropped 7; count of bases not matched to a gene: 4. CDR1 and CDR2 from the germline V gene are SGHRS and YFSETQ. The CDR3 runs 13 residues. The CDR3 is CASSLQTGDEAFF. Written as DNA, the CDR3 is TGCGCCAGCAGCTTACAGACAGGGGATGAAGCTTTCTTT.

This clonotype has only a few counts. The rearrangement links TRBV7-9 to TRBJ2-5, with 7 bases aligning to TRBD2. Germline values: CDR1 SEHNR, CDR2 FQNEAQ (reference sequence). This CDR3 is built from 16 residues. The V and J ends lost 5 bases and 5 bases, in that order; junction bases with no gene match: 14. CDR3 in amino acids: CASSRDLAVAWETQYF. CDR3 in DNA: TGTGCCAGCAGCCGGGACCTAGCGGTAGCTTGGGAGACCCAGTACTTC.

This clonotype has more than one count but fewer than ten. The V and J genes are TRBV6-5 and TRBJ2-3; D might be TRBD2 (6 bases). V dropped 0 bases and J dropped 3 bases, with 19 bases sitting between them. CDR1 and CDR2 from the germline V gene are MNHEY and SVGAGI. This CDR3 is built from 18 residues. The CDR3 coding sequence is TGTGCCAGCAGTTACTCGGCGTGGGGAGGCGGCGGGACAGATACGCAGTATTTT. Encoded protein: CASSYSAWGGGGTDTQYF.

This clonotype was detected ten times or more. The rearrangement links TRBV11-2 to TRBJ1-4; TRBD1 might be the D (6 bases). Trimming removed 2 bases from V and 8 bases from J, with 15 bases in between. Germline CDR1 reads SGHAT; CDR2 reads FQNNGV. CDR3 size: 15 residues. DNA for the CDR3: TGTGCCAGCAGCTTACTCCAGGGGCGTCAAGAAAAACTGTTTTTT. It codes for CASSLLQGRQEKLFF.

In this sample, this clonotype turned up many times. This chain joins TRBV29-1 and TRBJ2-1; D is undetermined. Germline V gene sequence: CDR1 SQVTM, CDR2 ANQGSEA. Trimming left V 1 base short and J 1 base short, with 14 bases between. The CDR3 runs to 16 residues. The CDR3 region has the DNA TGCAGCGTTGAAGGTCTGAAAGTAACGTCCTACAATGAGCAGTTCTTC. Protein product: CSVEGLKVTSYNEQFF.

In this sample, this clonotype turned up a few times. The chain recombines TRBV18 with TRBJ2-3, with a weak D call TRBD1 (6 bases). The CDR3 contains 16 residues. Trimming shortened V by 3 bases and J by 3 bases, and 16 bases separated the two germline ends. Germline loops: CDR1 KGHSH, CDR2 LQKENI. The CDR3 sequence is CASSPSQGLGTDTQYF. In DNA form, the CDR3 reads TGTGCCAGCTCACCGAGTCAGGGGCTGGGAACAGATACGCAGTATTTT.

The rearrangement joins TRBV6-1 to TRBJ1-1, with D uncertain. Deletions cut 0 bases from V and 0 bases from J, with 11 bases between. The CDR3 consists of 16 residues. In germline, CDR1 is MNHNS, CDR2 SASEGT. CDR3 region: CASSEAAGGMNTEAFF. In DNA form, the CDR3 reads TGTGCCAGCAGTGAAGCGGCCGGCGGTATGAACACTGAAGCTTTCTTT.

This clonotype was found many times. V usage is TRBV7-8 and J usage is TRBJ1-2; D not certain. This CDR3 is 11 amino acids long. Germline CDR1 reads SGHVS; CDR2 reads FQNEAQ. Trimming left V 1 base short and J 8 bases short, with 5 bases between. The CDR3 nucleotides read TGTGCCAGCAGCTTAGAAACAGGCTACACCTTC. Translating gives CASSLETGYTF.

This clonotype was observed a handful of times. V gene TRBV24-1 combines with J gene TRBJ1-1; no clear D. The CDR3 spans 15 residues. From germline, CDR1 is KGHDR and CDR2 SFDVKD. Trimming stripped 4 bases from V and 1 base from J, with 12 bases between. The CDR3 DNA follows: TGTGCCACCAGTGACCCGAACGGGAGGAACACTGAAGCTTTCTTT. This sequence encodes CATSDPNGRNTEAFF.

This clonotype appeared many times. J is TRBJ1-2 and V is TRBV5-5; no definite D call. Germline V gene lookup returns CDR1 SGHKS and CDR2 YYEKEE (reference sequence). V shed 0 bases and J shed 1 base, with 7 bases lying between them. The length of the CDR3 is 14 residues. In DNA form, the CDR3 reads TGTGCCAGCAGCTTGGACGGAAATAACTATGGCTACACCTTC. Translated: CASSLDGNNYGYTF.

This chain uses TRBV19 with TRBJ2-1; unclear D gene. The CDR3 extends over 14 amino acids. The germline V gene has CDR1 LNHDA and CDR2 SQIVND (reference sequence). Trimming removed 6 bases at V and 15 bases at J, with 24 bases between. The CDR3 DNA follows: TGTGCCAGTAGCCCCACCCCCGTCGCGGTTGACCGGTTCTTC. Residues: CASSPTPVAVDRFF.

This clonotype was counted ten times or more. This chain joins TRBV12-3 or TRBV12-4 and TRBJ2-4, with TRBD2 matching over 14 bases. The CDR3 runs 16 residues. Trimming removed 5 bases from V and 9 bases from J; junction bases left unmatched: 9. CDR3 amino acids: CASSPGLAGALGIQYF. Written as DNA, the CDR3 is TGTGCCAGCAGTCCGGGACTAGCGGGGGCCTTAGGCATTCAGTACTTC.

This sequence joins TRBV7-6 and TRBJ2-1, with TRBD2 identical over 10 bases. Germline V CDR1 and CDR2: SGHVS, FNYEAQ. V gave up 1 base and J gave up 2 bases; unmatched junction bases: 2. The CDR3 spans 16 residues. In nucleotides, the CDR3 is TGTGCCAGCAGCTTAGAGCGGGGGGGGGCCTACAATGAGCAGTTCTTC. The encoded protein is CASSLERGGAYNEQFF.

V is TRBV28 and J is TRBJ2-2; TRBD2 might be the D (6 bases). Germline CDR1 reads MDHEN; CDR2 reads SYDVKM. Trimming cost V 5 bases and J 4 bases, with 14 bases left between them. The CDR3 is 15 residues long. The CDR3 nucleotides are TGTGCCAGCAGTATTACCGGGACTGGCACCGGGGAGCTGTTTTTT. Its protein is CASSITGTGTGELFF.

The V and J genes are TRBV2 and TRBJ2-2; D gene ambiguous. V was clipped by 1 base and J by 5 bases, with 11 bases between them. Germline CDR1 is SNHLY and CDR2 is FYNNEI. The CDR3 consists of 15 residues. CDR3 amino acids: CASSEEWVGTGELFF. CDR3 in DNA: TGTGCCAGCAGTGAAGAGTGGGTGGGGACCGGGGAGCTGTTTTTT.

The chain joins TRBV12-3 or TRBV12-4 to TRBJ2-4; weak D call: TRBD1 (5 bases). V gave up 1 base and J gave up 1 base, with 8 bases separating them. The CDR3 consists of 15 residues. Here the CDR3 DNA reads TGTGCCAGCAGTTTAGGGCAGGGCGCCAAAAACATTCAGTACTTC. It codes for CASSLGQGAKNIQYF.

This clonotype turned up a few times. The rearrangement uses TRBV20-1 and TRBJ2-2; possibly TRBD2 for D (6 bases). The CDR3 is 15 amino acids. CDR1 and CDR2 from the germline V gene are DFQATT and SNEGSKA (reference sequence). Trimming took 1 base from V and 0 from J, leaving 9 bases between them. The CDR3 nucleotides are TGCAGTGCTAGAGCTACGGGAGCGAACACCGGGGAGCTGTTTTTT. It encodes CSARATGANTGELFF.

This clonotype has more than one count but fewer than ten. The CDR3 reads CASSTLAGRAYNEQFF. The CDR3 nucleotides are TGTGCCAGCAGTACCCTAGCGGGAAGGGCGTACAATGAGCAGTTCTTC. This chain uses TRBV2 with TRBJ2-1; TRBD2 aligns across 9 bases. V shed 5 bases, J shed 4 bases, and the junction held 9 bases outside the gene matches. Looked up from germline, CDR1 is SNHLY and CDR2 is FYNNEI. The CDR3 runs to 16 residues.

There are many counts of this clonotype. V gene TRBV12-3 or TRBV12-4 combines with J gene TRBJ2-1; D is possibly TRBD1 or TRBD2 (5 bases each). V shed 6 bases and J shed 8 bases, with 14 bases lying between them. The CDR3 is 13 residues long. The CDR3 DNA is TGTGCCAGCAGCCGGGACCTTGGGGATGAGCAGTTCTTC. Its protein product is CASSRDLGDEQFF.

This chain's CDR3 is CASSSGLAGVYEQYV. In DNA form, the CDR3 reads TGTGCCAGCAGCTCTGGACTAGCCGGGGTCTACGAGCAGTACGTC. The rearrangement joins TRBV28 to TRBJ2-7; the match to TRBD2 covers 8 bases. The CDR3 totals 15 residues. Germline V CDR1 and CDR2: MDHEN, SYDVKM. The V segment lost 6 bases and the J segment 3 bases; nucleotides outside the gene matches: 10.

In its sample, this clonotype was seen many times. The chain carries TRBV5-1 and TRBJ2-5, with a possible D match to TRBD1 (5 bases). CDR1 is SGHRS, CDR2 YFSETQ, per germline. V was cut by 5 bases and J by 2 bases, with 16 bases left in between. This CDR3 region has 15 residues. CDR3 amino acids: CASSTVGPPQETQYF. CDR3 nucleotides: TGCGCCAGCAGTACGGTGGGGCCCCCACAAGAGACCCAGTACTTC.

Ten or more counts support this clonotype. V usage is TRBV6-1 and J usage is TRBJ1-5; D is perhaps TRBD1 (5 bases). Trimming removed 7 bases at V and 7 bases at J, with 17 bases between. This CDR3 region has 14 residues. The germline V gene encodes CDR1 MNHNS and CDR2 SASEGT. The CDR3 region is CASTEAGRGQPQHF. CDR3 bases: TGTGCCAGCACGGAGGCGGGGCGCGGGCAGCCCCAGCATTTT.

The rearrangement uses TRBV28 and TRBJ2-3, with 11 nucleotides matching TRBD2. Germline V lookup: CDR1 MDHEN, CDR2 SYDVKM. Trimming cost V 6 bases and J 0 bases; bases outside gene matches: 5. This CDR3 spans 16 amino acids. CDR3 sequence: CASSLSGGGSTDTQYF. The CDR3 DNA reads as TGTGCCAGCAGCCTTAGCGGGGGGGGAAGCACAGATACGCAGTATTTT.

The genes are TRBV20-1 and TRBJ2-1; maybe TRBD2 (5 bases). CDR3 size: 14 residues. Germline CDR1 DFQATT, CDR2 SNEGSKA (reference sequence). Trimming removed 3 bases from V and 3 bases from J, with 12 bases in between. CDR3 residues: CSARDSRDYNEQFF. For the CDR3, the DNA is TGCAGTGCTAGGGATTCCCGGGACTACAATGAGCAGTTCTTC.

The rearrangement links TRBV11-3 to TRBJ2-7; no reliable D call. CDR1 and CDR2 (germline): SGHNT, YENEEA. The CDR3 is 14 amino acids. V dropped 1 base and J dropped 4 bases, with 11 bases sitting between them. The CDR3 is CASSLVGIGYEQYF. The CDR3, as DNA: TGTGCCAGCAGCTTAGTGGGGATAGGGTACGAGCAGTACTTC.

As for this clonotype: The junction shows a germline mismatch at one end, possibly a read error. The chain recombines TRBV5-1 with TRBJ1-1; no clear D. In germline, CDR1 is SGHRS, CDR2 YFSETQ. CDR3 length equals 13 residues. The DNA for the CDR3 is TGCGCCAGCAGCTCCGGAGAACCTGGTACGGGAGTCTTT. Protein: CASSSGEPGTGVF.

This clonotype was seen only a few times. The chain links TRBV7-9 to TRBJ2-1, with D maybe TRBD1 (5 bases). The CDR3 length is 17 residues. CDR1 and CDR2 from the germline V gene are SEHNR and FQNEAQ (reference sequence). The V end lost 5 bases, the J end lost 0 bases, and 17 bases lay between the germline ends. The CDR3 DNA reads TGTGCCAGCAGCCCGCCGAGACAGTCTCCCTCCTACAATGAGCAGTTCTTC. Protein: CASSPPRQSPSYNEQFF.

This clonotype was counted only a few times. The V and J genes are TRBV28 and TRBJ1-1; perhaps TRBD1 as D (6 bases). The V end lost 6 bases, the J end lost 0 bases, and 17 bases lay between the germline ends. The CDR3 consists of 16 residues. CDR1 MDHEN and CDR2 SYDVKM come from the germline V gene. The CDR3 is CASSQGGKGMNTEAFF. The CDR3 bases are TGTGCCAGCAGCCAAGGGGGTAAAGGGATGAACACTGAAGCTTTCTTT.

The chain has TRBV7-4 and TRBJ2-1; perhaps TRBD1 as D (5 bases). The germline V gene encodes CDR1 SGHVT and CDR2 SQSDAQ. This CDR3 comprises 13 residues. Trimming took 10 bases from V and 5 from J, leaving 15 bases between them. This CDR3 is CAIRQSPHNEQFF. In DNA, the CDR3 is TGTGCCATACGACAGTCCCCGCACAATGAGCAGTTCTTC.

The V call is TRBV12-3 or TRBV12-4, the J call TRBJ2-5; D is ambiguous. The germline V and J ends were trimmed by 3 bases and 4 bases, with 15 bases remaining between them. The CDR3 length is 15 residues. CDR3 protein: CASSFFRRSTETQYF. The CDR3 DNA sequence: TGTGCCAGCAGTTTTTTCCGGCGGTCAACAGAGACCCAGTACTTC.

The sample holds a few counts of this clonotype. The CDR3 sequence is CASLTGINPEAFF. The CDR3 nucleotides are TGTGCCAGCCTGACAGGGATAAACCCTGAAGCTTTCTTT. The V gene is TRBV2, the J gene TRBJ1-1; TRBD1 agrees at 7 bases. The V gene end was trimmed by 8 bases and the J gene end by 6 bases; junction bases not matched to a gene: 9. The CDR3 runs to 13 residues. Germline V gene sequence: CDR1 SNHLY, CDR2 FYNNEI.

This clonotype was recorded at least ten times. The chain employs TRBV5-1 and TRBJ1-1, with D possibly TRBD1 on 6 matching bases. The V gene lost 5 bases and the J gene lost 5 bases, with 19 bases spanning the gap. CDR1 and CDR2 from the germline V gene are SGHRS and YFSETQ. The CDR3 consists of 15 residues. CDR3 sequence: CASRDQQGRRTEAFF. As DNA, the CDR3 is TGCGCCAGCAGGGACCAACAGGGCCGTAGAACTGAAGCTTTCTTT.